This T cell receptor beta chain was found in a study of cytomegalovirus exposure and HLA in healthy donors. Whole-study findings and limits: Some TCR beta chains (more than 150 of them) were listed as cytomegalovirus-associated.

The length of the CDR3 is 15 residues. Germline CDR1 MNHNS, CDR2 SASEGT. V was shortened by 2 bases and J by 4 bases, with 12 bases between the two germline ends. Primers: 60 Vbeta forward and 13 Jbeta reverse. Some clones are missing from TCRdb's copy, which holds only in-frame ones; the method was immunoSEQ multiplex PCR. The top ten clones hold about 2.3% of a sample with around 280,000 clones, around nine tenths of them seen once. As regards this clone: Its specificity is unknown.

The chain links TRBV6-1 to TRBJ1-5; D is ambiguous. The sequence derives from a woman under 30 in good health and CMV-seronegative. Sequencing used PBMCs. CDR3 region: CASSERWTGNQPQHF. The DNA of the CDR3 is TGTGCCAGCAGTGAACGATGGACGGGGAATCAGCCCCAGCATTTT.